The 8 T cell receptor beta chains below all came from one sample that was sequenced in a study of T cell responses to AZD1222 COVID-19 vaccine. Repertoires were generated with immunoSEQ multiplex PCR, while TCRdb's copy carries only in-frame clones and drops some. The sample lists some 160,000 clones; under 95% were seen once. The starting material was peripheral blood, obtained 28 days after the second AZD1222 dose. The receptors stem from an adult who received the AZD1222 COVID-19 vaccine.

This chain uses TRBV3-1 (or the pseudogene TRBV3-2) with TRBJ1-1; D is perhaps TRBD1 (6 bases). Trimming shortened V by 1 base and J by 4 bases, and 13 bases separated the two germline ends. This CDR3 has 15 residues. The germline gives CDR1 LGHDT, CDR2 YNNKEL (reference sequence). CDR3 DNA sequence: TGTGCCAGCAGCCAAGTGGGGGGGGCGCGCACTGAAGCTTTCTTT. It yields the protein CASSQVGGARTEAFF.

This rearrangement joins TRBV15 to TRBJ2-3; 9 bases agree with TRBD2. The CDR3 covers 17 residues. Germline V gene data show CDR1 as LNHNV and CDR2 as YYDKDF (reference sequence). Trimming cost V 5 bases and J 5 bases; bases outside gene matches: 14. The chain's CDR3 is CATSPRKAGGPRDTQYF. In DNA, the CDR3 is TGTGCCACCAGCCCGCGGAAAGCGGGAGGCCCCCGAGATACGCAGTATTTT. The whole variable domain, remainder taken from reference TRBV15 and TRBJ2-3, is DAMVIQNPRYQVTQFGKPVTLSCSQTLNHNVMYWYQQKSSQAPKLLFHYYDKDFNNEADTPDNFQSRRPNTSFCFLDIRSPGLGDTAMYLCATSPRKAGGPRDTQYFGPGTRLTVL.

The CDR3 protein is CASSLPGVTGELFF. Here the CDR3 DNA reads TGTGCCAGCTCACTCCCAGGGGTCACCGGGGAGCTGTTTTTT. This chain uses TRBV18 with TRBJ2-2, with a tentative D call TRBD1 (6 bases). Germline V gene sequence: CDR1 KGHSH, CDR2 LQKENI. Trimming shortened V by 4 bases and J by 4 bases, and 10 bases separated the two germline ends. The CDR3 loop spans 14 amino acids.

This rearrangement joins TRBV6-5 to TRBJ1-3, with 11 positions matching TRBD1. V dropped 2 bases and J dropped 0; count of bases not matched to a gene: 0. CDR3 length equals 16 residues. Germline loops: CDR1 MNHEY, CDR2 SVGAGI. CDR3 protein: CASSYGTGGSGNTIYF. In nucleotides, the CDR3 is TGTGCCAGCAGTTACGGGACAGGGGGCTCTGGAAACACCATATATTTT.

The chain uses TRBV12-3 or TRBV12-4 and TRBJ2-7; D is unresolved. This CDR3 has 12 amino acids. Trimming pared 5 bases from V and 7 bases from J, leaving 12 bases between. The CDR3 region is CASSLTPGEQYF. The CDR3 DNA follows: TGTGCCAGCAGTCTCACCCCCGGTGAGCAGTACTTC.

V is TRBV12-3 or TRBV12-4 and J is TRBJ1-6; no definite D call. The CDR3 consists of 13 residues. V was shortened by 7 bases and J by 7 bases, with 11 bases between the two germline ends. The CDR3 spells CASTPQRNSPLHF. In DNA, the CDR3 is TGTGCCAGCACCCCTCAACGGAATTCACCCCTCCACTTT.

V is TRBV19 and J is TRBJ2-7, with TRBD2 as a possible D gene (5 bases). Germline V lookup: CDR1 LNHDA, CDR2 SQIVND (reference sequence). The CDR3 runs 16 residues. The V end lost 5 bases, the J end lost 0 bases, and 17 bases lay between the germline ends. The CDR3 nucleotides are TGTGCCAGTAGTCAAAGCGGTAGCGCCAGCTCCTACGAGCAGTACTTC. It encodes CASSQSGSASSYEQYF.

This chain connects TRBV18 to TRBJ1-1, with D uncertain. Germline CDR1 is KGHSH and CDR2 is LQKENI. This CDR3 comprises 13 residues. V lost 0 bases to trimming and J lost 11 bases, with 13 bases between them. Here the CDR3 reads CASSPPRRLGAFF. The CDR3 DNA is TGTGCCAGCTCACCACCGCGGCGGCTCGGGGCTTTCTTT.